This T cell receptor (beta chain) is from a study of T cells in Graves' hyperthyroidism and ophthalmopathy. Overall study: Once the initial diagnosis was made, peripheral blood was obtained before any treatment.

Researchers amplified the TCR beta CDR3 regions from RNA transcripts. The TCR CDR3 was amplified in a first-round RT-PCR using the HTBI primer set. TCRdb reanalysed the multiplex PCR reads using MiXCR and keeps one entry per CDR3 protein. The sample has about 500,000 distinct CDR3 sequences, under 15% seen once. At least ten counts were recorded for this clonotype. Its antigen is not identified. When ophthalmopathy did not progress within 18 months, Graves' hyperthyroidism was considered stable. General study findings and limits: Expanded thyroid clonotypes (above 0.001) were mostly also found in blood. A 13 V-J signature model discriminated ophthalmopathy versus stable hyperthyroidism.

The CDR3 has 13 residues. V dropped 4 bases and J dropped 11 bases, with 17 bases sitting between them. Per the germline V gene, CDR1 is SGHVS and CDR2 is FQNEAQ. What was sequenced was blood. The sequence was collected from a woman between 18 and 30 years old with Graves' hyperthyroidism. The chain has TRBV7-8 and TRBJ1-1; possible D gene TRBD1, 6 bases. In DNA form, the CDR3 reads TGTGCCAGCAGCTCTCAGGGGTGGGGTGGGGCTTTCTTT. Translated, it gives CASSSQGWGGAFF.